The rows below give T cell receptor beta chains drawn from one sample of a study of blood T cell repertoires in COVID-19. TCRdb keeps only in-frame clones here, not all; method: immunoSEQ multiplex PCR. The data hold 70,000 to 80,000 clones, with approximately 84% observed a single time. Sequencing was done on a sample of peripheral blood. All receptors derive from a human donor in a cohort sampled during active COVID-19. CDR3s leave out the opening cysteine and the closing phenylalanine or tryptophan. Each record gives: J gene, V gene, CDR3 protein.

>TRBJ2-3|TRBV7-8
ASSLRASGSDTQY
>TRBJ2-7|TRBV9
ASSPSPAGPYEQY
>TRBJ1-6|TRBV21-1
ASSKLPGVDYNSPLH
>TRBJ1-4|TRBV25-1
ASSEGGANEKLF
>TRBJ2-7|TRBV18
ASSLIQGYEQY
>TRBJ1-1|TRBV10-3
AISALESLSEAF
>TRBJ1-4|TRBV18
ASSPRALGDEKLF
>TRBJ1-4|TRBV18
ASSPTGEEKLF
>TRBJ1-2|TRBV28
ASDRGSYGYT
>TRBJ2-3|TRBV19
ASSISRGFSDTQY
>TRBJ2-1|TRBV7-2
ASSFVADSYNEQF
>TRBJ1-4|TRBV6-4
ASSDSTGGITNEKLF
>TRBJ1-1|TRBV5-1
ASSVGDTNTEAF
>TRBJ1-2|TRBV2
ASSFDRTYGYT
>TRBJ1-5|TRBV27
ASSLRRGADSNQPQH
>TRBJ2-5|TRBV10-1
ASLTGPEETQY
>TRBJ2-7|TRBV5-6
ASSQGTSGPYEQY
>TRBJ1-5|TRBV27
ASSPSRTGYQPQH
>TRBJ2-3|TRBV28
ASGRTSGSTDTQY
>TRBJ2-7|TRBV3-1/TRBV3-2
ASSSAGTKAYEQY
>TRBJ2-1|TRBV5-1
ASTDSLIYNEQF
>TRBJ2-7|TRBV7-9
ASSFLGEYEQY
>TRBJ1-5|TRBV9
ASSVGPGARSNQPQH
>TRBJ1-4|TRBV11-2
ASSPLDQQGEKLF
>TRBJ2-1|TRBV10-3
AISDPGLAGESSYNEQF
>TRBJ2-5|TRBV3-1/TRBV3-2
ASSLWTVQETQY
>TRBJ2-5|TRBV6-6
ASSRQVLETQY
>TRBJ2-3|TRBV15
ATSSNARRSTDTQY
>TRBJ2-7|TRBV6-5
ASKRGTGISYEQY
>TRBJ2-1|TRBV5-1
ASSLGLAGTNEQF
>TRBJ1-3|TRBV5-5
ASSLAAGDLGNTIY
>TRBJ1-1|TRBV3-1/TRBV3-2
ASSQKGGRNAEAF
>TRBJ1-6|TRBV6-5
ASNQIRGSPLH
>TRBJ1-3|TRBV5-1
ASSLESAVSGNTIY
>TRBJ2-2|TRBV7-6
ASSLGTSGSLGAGELF
>TRBJ1-1|TRBV5-1
ASSPGQPNTEAF
>TRBJ1-5|TRBV4-1
ASSQVQSNQPQH
>TRBJ1-1|TRBV19
ASSITGVNTEAF
>TRBJ2-1|TRBV19
ASTMGGLAGYNEQF
>TRBJ2-7|TRBV6-5
ASQRGDEQY
>TRBJ1-4|TRBV5-1
ASSGGQGASNEKLF
>TRBJ2-7|TRBV7-9
ASSFTLRGTSYEQY
>TRBJ2-3|TRBV11-2
ASSGLGGEVNTQY
>TRBJ1-6|TRBV11-2
ASSLGQNYNSPLH
>TRBJ1-1|TRBV6-5
ASRPQGAVNTEAF
>TRBJ2-5|TRBV4-1
ASSQVGAGGRKTQY
>TRBJ2-5|TRBV2
ASSKTSGNRQETQY
>TRBJ1-1|TRBV28
ASSLGPNTEAF